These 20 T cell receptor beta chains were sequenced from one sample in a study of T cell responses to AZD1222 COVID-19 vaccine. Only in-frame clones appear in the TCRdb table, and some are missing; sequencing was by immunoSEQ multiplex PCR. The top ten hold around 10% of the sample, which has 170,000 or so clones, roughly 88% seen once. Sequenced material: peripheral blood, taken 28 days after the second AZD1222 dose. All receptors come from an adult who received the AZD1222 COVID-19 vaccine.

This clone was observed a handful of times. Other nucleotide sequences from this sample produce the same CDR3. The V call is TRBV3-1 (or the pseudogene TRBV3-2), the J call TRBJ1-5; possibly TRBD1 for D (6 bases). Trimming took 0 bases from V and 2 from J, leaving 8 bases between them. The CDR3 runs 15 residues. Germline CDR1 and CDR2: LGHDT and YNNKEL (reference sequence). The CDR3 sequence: CASSQEQGRNQPQHF. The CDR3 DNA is TGTGCCAGCAGCCAAGAACAGGGACGCAATCAGCCCCAGCATTTT.

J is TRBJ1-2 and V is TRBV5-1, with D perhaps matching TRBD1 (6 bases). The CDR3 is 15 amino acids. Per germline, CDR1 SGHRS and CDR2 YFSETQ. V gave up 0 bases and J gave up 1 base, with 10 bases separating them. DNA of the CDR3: TGCGCCAGCAGCTTGGGGCCAGGGGATAACTATGGCTACACCTTC. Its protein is CASSLGPGDNYGYTF.

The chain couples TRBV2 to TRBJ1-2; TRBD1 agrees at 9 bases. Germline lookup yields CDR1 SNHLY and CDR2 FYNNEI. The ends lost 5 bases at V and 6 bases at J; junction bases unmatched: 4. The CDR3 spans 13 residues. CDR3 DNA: TGTGCCAGCAGTCCGACAGGGGGGGATGGCTACACCTTC. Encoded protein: CASSPTGGDGYTF.

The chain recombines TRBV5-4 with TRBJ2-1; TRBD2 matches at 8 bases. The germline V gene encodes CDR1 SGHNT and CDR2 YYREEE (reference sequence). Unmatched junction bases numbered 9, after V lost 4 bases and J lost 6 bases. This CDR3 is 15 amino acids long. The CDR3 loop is CASSAGKRGSNEQFF. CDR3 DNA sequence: TGTGCCAGCAGCGCCGGGAAGCGGGGGAGCAATGAGCAGTTCTTC.

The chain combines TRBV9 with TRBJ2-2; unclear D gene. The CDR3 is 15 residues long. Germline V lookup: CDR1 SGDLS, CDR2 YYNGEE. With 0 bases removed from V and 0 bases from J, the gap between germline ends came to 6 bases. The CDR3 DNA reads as TGTGCCAGCAGCGTAGTTCCAGCGAACACCGGGGAGCTGTTTTTT. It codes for CASSVVPANTGELFF.

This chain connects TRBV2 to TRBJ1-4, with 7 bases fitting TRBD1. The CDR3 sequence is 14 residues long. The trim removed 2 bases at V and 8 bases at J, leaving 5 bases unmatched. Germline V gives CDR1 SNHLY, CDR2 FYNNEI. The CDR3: CASSETRGREKLFF. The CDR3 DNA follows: TGTGCCAGCAGTGAAACCAGGGGGAGGGAAAAACTGTTTTTT.

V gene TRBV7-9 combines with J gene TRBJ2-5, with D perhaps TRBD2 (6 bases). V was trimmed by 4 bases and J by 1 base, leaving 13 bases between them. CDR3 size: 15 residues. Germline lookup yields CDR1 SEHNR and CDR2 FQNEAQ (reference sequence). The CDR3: CASSSPLGGQETQYF. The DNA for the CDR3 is TGTGCCAGCAGCTCACCCCTGGGGGGCCAAGAGACCCAGTACTTC. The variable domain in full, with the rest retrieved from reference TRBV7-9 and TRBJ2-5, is DTGVSQNPRHKITKRGQNVTFRCDPISEHNRLYWYRQTLGQGPEFLTYFQNEAQLEKSRLLSDRFSAERPKGSFSTLEIQRTEQGDSAMYLCASSSPLGGQETQYFGPGTRLLVL.

CDR3 sequence reads: CASSIDLPGPDTNYGYTF. The CDR3 DNA follows: TGTGCCAGTAGTATCGACTTACCGGGGCCAGATACGAACTATGGCTACACCTTC. This chain joins TRBV19 and TRBJ1-2; D may be TRBD1 (5 bases). The CDR3 is 18 residues long. Trimming stripped 3 bases from V and 2 bases from J, with 22 bases between. Germline CDR1 LNHDA, CDR2 SQIVND (reference sequence).

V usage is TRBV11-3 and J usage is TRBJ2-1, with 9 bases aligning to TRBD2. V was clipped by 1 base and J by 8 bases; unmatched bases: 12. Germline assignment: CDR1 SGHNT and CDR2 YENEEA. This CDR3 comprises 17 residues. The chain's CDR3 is CASSLGLAGGIVDEQFF. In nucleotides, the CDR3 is TGTGCCAGCAGCTTAGGGTTGGCGGGGGGGATTGTGGATGAGCAGTTCTTC. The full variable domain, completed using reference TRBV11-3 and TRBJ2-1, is EAGVVQSPRYKIIEKKQPVAFWCNPISGHNTLYWYLQNLGQGPELLIRYENEEAVDDSQLPKDRFSAERLKGVDSTLKIQPAELGDSAVYLCASSLGLAGGIVDEQFFGPGTRLTVL.

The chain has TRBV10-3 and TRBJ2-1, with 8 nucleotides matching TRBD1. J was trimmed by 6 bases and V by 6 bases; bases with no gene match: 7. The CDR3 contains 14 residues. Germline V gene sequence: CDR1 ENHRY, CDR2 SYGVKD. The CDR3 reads CAIRGDRSSNEQFF. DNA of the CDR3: TGTGCCATCAGGGGGGACAGGTCCAGCAATGAGCAGTTCTTC.

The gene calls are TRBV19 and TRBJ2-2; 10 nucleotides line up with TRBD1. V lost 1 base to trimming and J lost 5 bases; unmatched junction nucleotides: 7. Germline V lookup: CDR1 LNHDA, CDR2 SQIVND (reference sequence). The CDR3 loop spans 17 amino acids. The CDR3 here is CASSIGRQGALTGELFF. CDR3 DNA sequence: TGTGCCAGTAGTATAGGGCGACAGGGGGCGCTGACCGGGGAGCTGTTTTTT.

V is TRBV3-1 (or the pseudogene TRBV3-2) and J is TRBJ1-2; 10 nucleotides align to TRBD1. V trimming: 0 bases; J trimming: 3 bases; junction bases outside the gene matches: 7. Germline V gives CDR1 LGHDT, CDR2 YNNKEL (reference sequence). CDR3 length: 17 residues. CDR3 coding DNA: TGTGCCAGCAGCCAAGAGACCGGGACAGGGGTTCACTATGGCTACACCTTC. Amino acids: CASSQETGTGVHYGYTF.

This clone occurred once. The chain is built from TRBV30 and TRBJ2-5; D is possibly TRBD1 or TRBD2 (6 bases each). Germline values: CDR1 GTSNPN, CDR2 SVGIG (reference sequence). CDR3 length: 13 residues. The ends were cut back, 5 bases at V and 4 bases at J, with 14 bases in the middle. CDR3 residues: CAWSGGGSETQYF. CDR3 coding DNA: TGTGCCTGGTCTGGAGGGGGATCAGAGACCCAGTACTTC.

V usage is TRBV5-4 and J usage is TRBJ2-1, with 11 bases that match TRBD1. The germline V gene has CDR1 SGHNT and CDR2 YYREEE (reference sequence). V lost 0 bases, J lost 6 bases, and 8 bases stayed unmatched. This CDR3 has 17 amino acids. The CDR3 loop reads CASSLVGLGQGGNEQFF. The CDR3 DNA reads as TGTGCCAGCAGCTTGGTTGGCCTGGGACAGGGGGGCAATGAGCAGTTCTTC.

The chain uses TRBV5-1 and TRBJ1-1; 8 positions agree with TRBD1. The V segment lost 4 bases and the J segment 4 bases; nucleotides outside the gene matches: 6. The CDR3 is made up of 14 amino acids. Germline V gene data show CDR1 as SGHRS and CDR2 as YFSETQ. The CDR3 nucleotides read TGCGCCAGCAGCAACGGACAGGGTGGCACTGAAGCTTTCTTT. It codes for CASSNGQGGTEAFF.

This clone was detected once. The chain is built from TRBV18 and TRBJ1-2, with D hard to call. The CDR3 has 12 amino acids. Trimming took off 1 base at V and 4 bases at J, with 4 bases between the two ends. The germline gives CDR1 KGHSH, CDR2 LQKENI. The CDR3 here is CASSPQSYGYTF. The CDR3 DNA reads TGTGCCAGCTCACCACAGAGCTATGGCTACACCTTC.

The CDR3 loop reads CATSRQPPGIGSNEQFF. As DNA, the CDR3 is TGTGCCACCAGCAGGCAGCCTCCGGGGATTGGGAGCAATGAGCAGTTCTTC. The chain employs TRBV15 and TRBJ2-1, with TRBD2 as a possible D gene (5 bases). The CDR3 runs to 17 residues. Between the trimmed V and J ends, which lost 3 bases and 6 bases, there was a span of 21 bases. CDR1 is LNHNV and CDR2 is YYDKDF in the germline V gene (reference sequence).

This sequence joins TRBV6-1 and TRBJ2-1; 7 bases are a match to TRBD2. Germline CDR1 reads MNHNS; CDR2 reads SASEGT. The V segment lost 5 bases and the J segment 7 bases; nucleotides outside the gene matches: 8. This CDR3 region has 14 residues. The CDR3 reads CASSPSGTDNEQFF. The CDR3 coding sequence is TGTGCCAGCAGTCCGAGCGGGACGGATAATGAGCAGTTCTTC.

The CDR3 DNA sequence: TGCGCCAGCAGCCAAGAATTCGACAGGAGATGGAACACCGGGGAGCTGTTTTTT. It translates to CASSQEFDRRWNTGELFF. V usage is TRBV4-1 and J usage is TRBJ2-2; possibly TRBD1 for D (6 bases). Germline lookup yields CDR1 MGHRA and CDR2 YSYEKL. The CDR3 has 18 residues. The V and J ends lost 0 bases and 1 base respectively, with 15 bases between them.

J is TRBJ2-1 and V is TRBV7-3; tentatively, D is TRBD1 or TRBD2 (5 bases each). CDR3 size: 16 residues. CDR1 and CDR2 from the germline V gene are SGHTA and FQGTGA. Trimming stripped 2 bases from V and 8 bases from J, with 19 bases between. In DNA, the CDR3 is TGTGCCAGCAGCTTATCCGGGACCTACACAATCGATGAGCAGTTCTTC. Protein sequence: CASSLSGTYTIDEQFF.